These 30 T cell receptor beta chains were all obtained from the same sample, sequenced in a study of T-cell reconstitution after alpha-beta-depleted transplantation in children. For TCRbeta, the library was prepared with unique molecular identifiers. TCRdb passed the PCR reads through MiXCR, listing each CDR3 protein once. The table records about 980,000 distinct CDR3 sequences, less than 30% of them present only once. Sequences were derived from PBMCs, mostly from graft donor cells, sampled 360 days after TCRalphabeta/CD19-depleted stem cell transplant. These receptors all come from a boy in the first two years of life who had a stem cell transplant for SCID, so the T cells may come from the graft donor.

The chain recombines TRBV6-5 with TRBJ2-2, with 9 nucleotides matching TRBD1. Germline CDR1 is MNHEY and CDR2 is SVGAGI. The CDR3 totals 14 residues. The J segment lost 6 bases and the V segment lost 1 base, leaving 0 bases of the junction unmatched. The CDR3 loop is CASSYWTGAGELFF. CDR3 bases: TGTGCCAGCAGTTACTGGACAGGGGCCGGGGAGCTGTTTTTT.

The chain carries TRBV10-3 and TRBJ1-6; D is uncertain. From germline, CDR1 is ENHRY and CDR2 SYGVKD. V dropped 10 bases and J dropped 8 bases, with 15 bases sitting between them. CDR3 length: 13 amino acids. The CDR3 coding sequence is TGTGCCAACGGGGAGCAGCTACATTCACCCCTCCACTTT. It yields the protein CANGEQLHSPLHF.

The rearrangement joins TRBV11-2 to TRBJ2-1; 7 bases align to TRBD1. The germline CDR1 and CDR2 sequences are SGHAT and FQNNGV. The CDR3 runs 13 residues. After removal of 5 bases from V and 8 bases from J, the junction contained 6 bases not matched to a gene. The CDR3 DNA sequence: TGTGCCAGCAGCGCCCCCGGGACAGATGAGCAGTTCTTC. It specifies CASSAPGTDEQFF.

The rearrangement links TRBV5-6 to TRBJ2-7; 8 bases line up with TRBD1. V lost 3 bases to trimming and J lost 3 bases; unmatched junction nucleotides: 8. CDR1 is SGHDT, CDR2 YYEEEE, per germline. CDR3 length equals 15 residues. As DNA, the CDR3 is TGTGCCAGCAGCTCTCCGGGACAGGCACACTACGAGCAGTACTTC. This translates into CASSSPGQAHYEQYF.

V and J are TRBV25-1 and TRBJ2-1; 9 nucleotides agree with TRBD2. The CDR3 spans 15 residues. The germline gives CDR1 MGHDK, CDR2 SYGVNS. V lost 8 bases and J lost 7; bases outside the gene matches: 12. CDR3 nucleotide sequence: TGTGCCAGCTCCCTCTGGGCGGGGGGGCCAAATGAGCAGTTCTTC. It encodes CASSLWAGGPNEQFF.

J is TRBJ2-7 and V is TRBV4-1, with D possibly TRBD1 on 5 matching bases. Trimming shortened V by 3 bases and J by 3 bases, and 9 bases separated the two germline ends. Germline-derived CDR1 and CDR2 are MGHRA and YSYEKL. The length of the CDR3 is 13 residues. The CDR3 DNA follows: TGCGCCAGCAGCCATGGCGACAGCTACGAGCAGTACTTC. Translated, it gives CASSHGDSYEQYF.

This clonotype is categorized as medium-sized. The chain uses TRBV28 and TRBJ2-1; D is uncertain. The germline V gene encodes CDR1 MDHEN and CDR2 SYDVKM. The CDR3 spans 16 residues. Trimming cost V 3 bases and J 0 bases, with 12 bases left between them. The CDR3: CASSFVSQSSYNEQFF. DNA for the CDR3: TGTGCCAGCAGTTTTGTCTCCCAGAGCTCCTACAATGAGCAGTTCTTC. Drawing the rest from reference TRBV28 and TRBJ2-1, the complete variable domain is DVKVTQSSRYLVKRTGEKVFLECVQDMDHENMFWYRQDPGLGLRLIYFSYDVKMKEKGDIPEGYSVSREKKERFSLILESASTNQTSMYLCASSFVSQSSYNEQFFGPGTRLTVL.

J is TRBJ2-7 and V is TRBV7-2, with D unresolved. The V end lost 1 base, the J end lost 3 bases, and 13 bases lay between the germline ends. This CDR3 has 15 residues. Germline CDR1 reads SGHTA; CDR2 reads FQGNSA. The CDR3 sequence is CASSLGATSFYEQYF. CDR3 sequence (DNA): TGTGCCAGCAGCTTAGGAGCTACGAGCTTCTACGAGCAGTACTTC. The full variable domain, in which reference TRBV7-2 and TRBJ2-7 provide the parts outside the CDR3, is GAGVSQSPSNKVTEKGKDVELRCDPISGHTALYWYRQSLGQGLEFLIYFQGNSAPDKSGLPSDRFSAERTGGSVSTLTIQRTQQEDSAVYLCASSLGATSFYEQYFGPGTRLTVT.

This clonotype was observed a few times. The chain combines TRBV13 with TRBJ2-3; D is ambiguous. The CDR3 sequence is 17 residues long. CDR1 and CDR2 (germline): PRHDT, FYEKMQ (reference sequence). Trimming pared 2 bases from V and 0 bases from J, leaving 15 bases between. In DNA, the CDR3 is TGTGCCAGCAGCTTATCCGAGGTCGAACTTAGCACAGATACGCAGTATTTT. Amino acid sequence: CASSLSEVELSTDTQYF. The whole variable domain, remainder taken from reference TRBV13 and TRBJ2-3, is AAGVIQSPRHLIKEKRETATLKCYPIPRHDTVYWYQQGPGQDPQFLISFYEKMQSDKGSIPDRFSAQQFSDYHSELNMSSLELGDSALYFCASSLSEVELSTDTQYFGPGTRLTVL.

The genes are TRBV5-5 and TRBJ2-1; D may be TRBD1 or TRBD2 (5 bases each). From germline, CDR1 is SGHKS and CDR2 YYEKEE (reference sequence). V dropped 4 bases and J dropped 10 bases, with 15 bases sitting between them. This CDR3 comprises 13 residues. The CDR3 spells CASSLGRVWEQFF. DNA of the CDR3: TGTGCCAGCAGCCTGGGACGGGTATGGGAGCAGTTCTTC.

This clonotype was observed at least ten times. The CDR3, as DNA: TGTGCCAGCAGTTTAAAGTGGGGTTGGAGTGGCGAAAAACTGTTTTTT. Encoded protein: CASSLKWGWSGEKLFF. This sequence joins TRBV27 and TRBJ1-4; D gene unclear. V gave up 2 bases and J gave up 8 bases, with 18 bases separating them. CDR3 size: 16 residues. CDR1 is MNHEY and CDR2 is SMNVEV in the germline V gene (reference sequence). Variable domain in full (rest from reference TRBV27 and TRBJ1-4): EAQVTQNPRYLITVTGKKLTVTCSQNMNHEYMSWYRQDPGLGLRQIYYSMNVEVTDKGDVPEGYKVSRKEKRNFPLILESPSPNQTSLYFCASSLKWGWSGEKLFFGSGTQLSVL.

In DNA form, the CDR3 reads TGTGCCAGCAGCCCTGCGCCGGAGGGGGAGCTGTTTTTT. The encoded protein is CASSPAPEGELFF. The V gene is TRBV7-2, the J gene TRBJ2-2; the D is unclear. Germline values: CDR1 SGHTA, CDR2 FQGNSA. The CDR3 is 13 amino acids. Deletions cut 5 bases from V and 8 bases from J, with 12 bases between.

This clonotype was recorded a few times. CDR3 DNA sequence: TGTGCCAGCAGCCAAAACATAGGCTACACCTTC. Amino acids: CASSQNIGYTF. The gene calls are TRBV4-2 and TRBJ1-2; D not certain. Germline values: CDR1 LGHNA, CDR2 YNFKEQ. The CDR3 covers 11 residues. Deletions cut 2 bases from V and 8 bases from J, with 6 bases between.

This chain joins TRBV9 and TRBJ2-1; 11 bases are shared with TRBD2. CDR1 is SGDLS, CDR2 YYNGEE, per germline. This CDR3 spans 16 amino acids. V was pared by 0 bases and J by 5 bases, with 4 bases of the junction left unmatched. The CDR3 coding sequence is TGTGCCAGCAGCGTAGTGGGGACTAGCGGTGACAATGAGCAGTTCTTC. It codes for CASSVVGTSGDNEQFF.

This rearrangement joins TRBV24-1 to TRBJ2-3, with D possibly matching TRBD2 (5 bases). Per the germline V gene, CDR1 is KGHDR and CDR2 is SFDVKD. V was shortened by 6 bases and J by 1 base, with 7 bases between the two germline ends. The CDR3 runs 13 residues. The chain's CDR3 is CATSLRGTDTQYF. For the CDR3, the DNA is TGTGCCACCAGTCTGAGGGGCACAGATACGCAGTATTTT.

This chain joins TRBV7-2 and TRBJ2-1; D ambiguous. The CDR3 sequence is 14 residues long. Per the germline V gene, CDR1 is SGHTA and CDR2 is FQGNSA. Trimming left V 4 bases short and J 6 bases short, with 13 bases between. CDR3 sequence reads: CASSSGWSPNEQFF. The CDR3 nucleotides are TGTGCCAGCAGCTCAGGTTGGTCCCCCAATGAGCAGTTCTTC. The full variable domain, its missing parts supplied by reference TRBV7-2 and TRBJ2-1, is GAGVSQSPSNKVTEKGKDVELRCDPISGHTALYWYRQSLGQGLEFLIYFQGNSAPDKSGLPSDRFSAERTGGSVSTLTIQRTQQEDSAVYLCASSSGWSPNEQFFGPGTRLTVL.

The V gene is TRBV5-6, the J gene TRBJ2-7, with D perhaps matching TRBD1 (6 bases). The CDR3 totals 15 residues. Germline CDR1 SGHDT, CDR2 YYEEEE. V dropped 2 bases and J dropped 7 bases, with 19 bases sitting between them. In nucleotides, the CDR3 is TGTGCCAGCAGCTTATCCGGGACACTTTTGGGTGAGCAGTACTTC. The encoded protein is CASSLSGTLLGEQYF.

The CDR3 nucleotides read TGTGCCAGCAGCTTGGATGGGGGGTACGACTATGGCTACACCTTC. As protein: CASSLDGGYDYGYTF. V and J are TRBV5-6 and TRBJ1-2; D perhaps matches TRBD1 (5 bases). From germline, CDR1 is SGHDT and CDR2 YYEEEE. The V gene lost 0 bases and the J gene lost 3 bases, with 12 bases spanning the gap. The CDR3 runs to 15 residues.

In its sample, this clonotype was seen many times. This chain links TRBV9 with TRBJ2-3; D gene uncertain. Trimming shortened V by 0 bases and J by 3 bases, and 8 bases separated the two germline ends. The CDR3 totals 14 residues. The V gene's germline CDR1 is SGDLS and CDR2 YYNGEE. DNA for the CDR3: TGTGCCAGCAGCGTAGCTGGGTTGACAGATACGCAGTATTTT. As protein: CASSVAGLTDTQYF.

This chain joins TRBV5-1 and TRBJ2-1; TRBD1 aligns across 7 bases. Germline V CDR1 and CDR2: SGHRS, YFSETQ. The J segment lost 4 bases and the V segment lost 4 bases, leaving 11 bases of the junction unmatched. CDR3 length: 16 residues. CDR3 loop: CASSGGDRVVYNEQFF. The CDR3 coding sequence is TGCGCCAGCAGCGGGGGCGACAGGGTGGTATACAATGAGCAGTTCTTC. Full variable domain (rest looked up from reference TRBV5-1 and TRBJ2-1): KAGVTQTPRYLIKTRGQQVTLSCSPISGHRSVSWYQQTPGQGLQFLFEYFSETQRNKGNFPGRFSGRQFSNSRSEMNVSTLELGDSALYLCASSGGDRVVYNEQFFGPGTRLTVL.

In its sample, this clonotype was seen a few times. The rearrangement links TRBV9 to TRBJ1-5, with no clear D. V lost 0 bases and J 2 bases, leaving 9 bases between the germline ends. CDR1 SGDLS and CDR2 YYNGEE come from the germline V gene. The length of the CDR3 is 15 residues. CDR3 DNA: TGTGCCAGCAGCGTAGGGGGTTGGGGCAATCAGCCCCAGCATTTT. Its protein is CASSVGGWGNQPQHF.

The J gene is TRBJ1-2, the V gene TRBV7-2; TRBD1 might be the D (6 bases). The CDR3 covers 14 residues. Trimming removed 1 base at V and 5 bases at J, with 11 bases between. The germline gives CDR1 SGHTA, CDR2 FQGNSA. The CDR3 nucleotides are TGTGCCAGCAGCTTAGACAGGGTTGGATATGGCTACACCTTC. Its protein product is CASSLDRVGYGYTF.

The chain carries TRBV20-1 and TRBJ2-3; D may match TRBD1 or TRBD2 (6 bases each). Germline CDR1 reads DFQATT; CDR2 reads SNEGSKA (reference sequence). V shed 3 bases and J shed 4 bases, with 11 bases lying between them. The CDR3 sequence is 13 residues long. This CDR3 reads CSARGGHADTQYF. The CDR3 nucleotides are TGCAGTGCTAGGGGGGGCCACGCAGATACGCAGTATTTT.

This clonotype was counted between two and nine times. The rearrangement uses TRBV28 and TRBJ2-7; TRBD1 matches at 8 bases. Germline trimming cut 0 bases from V and 2 bases from J; bases unmatched to any gene: 9. The CDR3 totals 17 residues. Germline values: CDR1 MDHEN, CDR2 SYDVKM. The CDR3 DNA reads TGTGCCAGCAGTTTATGGTCCAGGGGGCGGGACCCCTACGAGCAGTACTTC. It codes for CASSLWSRGRDPYEQYF.

As DNA, the CDR3 is TGTGCCAGCAGCTTCGGGACAGGGAAGATAAGCACTGAAGCTTTCTTT. Translation gives CASSFGTGKISTEAFF. The chain combines TRBV5-6 with TRBJ1-1, with 9 bases lining up with TRBD1. The length of the CDR3 is 16 residues. Germline trimming cut 2 bases from V and 4 bases from J; bases unmatched to any gene: 9. Germline V gene sequence: CDR1 SGHDT, CDR2 YYEEEE.

This clonotype has only a few counts. The gene calls are TRBV19 and TRBJ1-2; TRBD1 might be the D (6 bases). CDR3 length equals 12 residues. V lost 10 bases and J lost 9, with 18 bases in between. CDR1 is LNHDA, CDR2 SQIVND, per germline (reference sequence). As DNA, the CDR3 is TGTGCCACCTGGGACACCCAAGTACGCTACACCTTC. Protein: CATWDTQVRYTF. Complete variable domain (other parts from reference TRBV19 and TRBJ1-2): DGGITQSPKYLFRKEGQNVTLSCEQNLNHDAMYWYRQDPGQGLRLIYYSQIVNDFQKGDIAEGYSVSREKKESFPLTVTSAQKNPTAFYLCATWDTQVRYTFGSGTRLTVV.

This clonotype was counted between two and nine times. The chain is built from TRBV7-3 and TRBJ2-3, with D tentatively TRBD2 (6 bases). The V end was cut by 5 bases, the J end by 6 bases, with 18 bases between. From germline, CDR1 is SGHTA and CDR2 FQGTGA. The CDR3 is 15 amino acids. CDR3 bases: TGTGCCAGCAGCCTAAACCGGGCGGCGGGGGATACGCAGTATTTT. This codes for CASSLNRAAGDTQYF.

This chain uses TRBV12-3 or TRBV12-4 with TRBJ1-6, with 7 bases identical to TRBD1. The CDR3 is made up of 18 amino acids. With V trimmed by 3 bases and J by 3 bases, 11 bases remained unmatched. The CDR3 loop reads CASSFVGQRINYNSPLHF. In nucleotides, the CDR3 is TGTGCCAGCAGTTTTGTGGGACAGAGGATAAACTATAATTCACCCCTCCACTTT.

The chain joins TRBV29-1 to TRBJ2-2; 7 bases fit TRBD2. CDR3 length equals 11 residues. Looked up from germline, CDR1 is SQVTM and CDR2 is ANQGSEA. V gave up 7 bases and J gave up 5 bases; unmatched junction bases: 1. CDR3 nucleotide sequence: TGCAGCGCCGGGAGGACCGGGGAGCTGTTTTTT. Translated, it gives CSAGRTGELFF.

As concerns this clonotype: Because it lacks the conserved phenylalanine or tryptophan at the end, this CDR3 is likely a read error. V and J are TRBV7-9 and TRBJ1-1, with D possibly TRBD1 on 5 matching bases. The CDR3 has 15 amino acids. Germline V lookup: CDR1 SEHNR, CDR2 FQNEAQ (reference sequence). Trimming took 5 bases from V and 0 from J, leaving 13 bases between them. The CDR3 spells CASSIGAGMNTEAFC. The CDR3 DNA is TGTGCCAGCAGCATAGGGGCAGGGATGAACACTGAAGCTTTCTGT.